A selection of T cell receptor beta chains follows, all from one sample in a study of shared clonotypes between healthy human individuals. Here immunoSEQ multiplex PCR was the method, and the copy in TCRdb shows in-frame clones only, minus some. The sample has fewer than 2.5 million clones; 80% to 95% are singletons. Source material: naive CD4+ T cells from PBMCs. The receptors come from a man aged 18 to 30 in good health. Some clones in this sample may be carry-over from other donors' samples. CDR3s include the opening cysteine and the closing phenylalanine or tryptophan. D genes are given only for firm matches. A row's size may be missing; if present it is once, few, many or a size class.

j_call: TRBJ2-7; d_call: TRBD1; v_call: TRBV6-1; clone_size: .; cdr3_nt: TGTGCCAGCAGGATCGAAGGGGGCCAACACTACGAGCAGTACTTC; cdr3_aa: CASRIEGGQHYEQYF
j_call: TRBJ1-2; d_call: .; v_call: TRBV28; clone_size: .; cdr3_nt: TGTGCCAGCAGTAGGGAGTGGGTTGACTATGGCTACACCTTC; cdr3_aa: CASSREWVDYGYTF
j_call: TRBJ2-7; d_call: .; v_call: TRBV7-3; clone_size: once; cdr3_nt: TGTGCCAGCCGAGAGACTAGTGTCAGTGGAGAGCAGTACTTC; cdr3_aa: CASRETSVSGEQYF
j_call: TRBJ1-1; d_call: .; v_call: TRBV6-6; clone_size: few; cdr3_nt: TGTGCCAGCAGCCCACGGACGATGAACACTGAAGCTTTCTTT; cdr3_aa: CASSPRTMNTEAFF
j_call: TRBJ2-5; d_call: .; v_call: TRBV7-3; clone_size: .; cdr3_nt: TGTGCCAGCAGCTTAGACAGCAACACCCCAGGAACCCAGTACTTC; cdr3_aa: CASSLDSNTPGTQYF
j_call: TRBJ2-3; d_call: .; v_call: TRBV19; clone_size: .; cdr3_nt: TGTGCCAGTCAGGTCAGGGGTGCAGATACGCAGTATTTT; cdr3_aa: CASQVRGADTQYF
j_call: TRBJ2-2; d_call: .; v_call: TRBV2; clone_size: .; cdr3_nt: TGTGCCAGCAAAATACAGGGTTGGACCGGGGAGCTGTTTTTT; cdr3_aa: CASKIQGWTGELFF
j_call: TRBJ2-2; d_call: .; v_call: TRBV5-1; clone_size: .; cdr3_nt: TGCGCCAGCAGCTTGACGGGTTCCACCGGGGAGCTGTTTTTT; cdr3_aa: CASSLTGSTGELFF
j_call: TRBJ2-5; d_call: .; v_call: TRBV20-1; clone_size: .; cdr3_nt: TGCAGTGCTTTCGATCGGACCCAGTACTTC; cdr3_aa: CSAFDRTQYF
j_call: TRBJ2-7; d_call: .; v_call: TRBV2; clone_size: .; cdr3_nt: TGTGCCAGCAGTGAATTTGGACCAACCTACGAGCAGTACTTC; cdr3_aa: CASSEFGPTYEQYF
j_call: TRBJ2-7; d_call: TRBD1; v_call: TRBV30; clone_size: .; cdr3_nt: TGTGCCTGGAGCGGAGACAGGGGCCTCGGGGGAGAGCAGTACTTC; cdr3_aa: CAWSGDRGLGGEQYF
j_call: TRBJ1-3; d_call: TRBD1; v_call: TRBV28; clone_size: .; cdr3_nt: TGTGCCAGCAGTTTATCAGGGGGTCCTGGAAACACCATATATTTT; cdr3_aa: CASSLSGGPGNTIYF
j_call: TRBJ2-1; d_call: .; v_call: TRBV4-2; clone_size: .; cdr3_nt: TGTGCCAGCAGCCAAAGGGGAACTTTCAATGAGCAGTTCTTC; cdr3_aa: CASSQRGTFNEQFF
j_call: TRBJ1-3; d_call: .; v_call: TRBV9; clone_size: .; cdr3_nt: TGTGCCAGCAGCGAACCTAGCTCGAGGTCTGGAAACACCATATATTTT; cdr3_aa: CASSEPSSRSGNTIYF
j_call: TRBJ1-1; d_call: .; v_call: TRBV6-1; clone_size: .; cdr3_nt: TGTGCCAGCAGTGAAGTGAGGGGGACAATCGAGAACACTGAAGCTTTCTTT; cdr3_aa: CASSEVRGTIENTEAFF
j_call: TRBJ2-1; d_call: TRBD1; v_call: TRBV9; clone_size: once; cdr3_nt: TGTGCCAGCAGCTTCCGGGACAGGGGCGCGCTCTCCTACAATGAGCAGTTCTTC; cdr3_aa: CASSFRDRGALSYNEQFF
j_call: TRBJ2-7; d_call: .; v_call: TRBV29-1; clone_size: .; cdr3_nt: TGCAGCGTTGCGGGCGCGGACTCGCCAGAACTCTTC; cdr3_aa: CSVAGADSPELF
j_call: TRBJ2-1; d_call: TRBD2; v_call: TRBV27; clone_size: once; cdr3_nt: TGTGCCAGCAGTTCGCCCGGGGCTAGCGGAGACAATGAGCAGTTCTTC; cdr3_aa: CASSSPGASGDNEQFF
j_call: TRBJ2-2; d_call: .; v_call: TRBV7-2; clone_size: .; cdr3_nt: TGTGCCAGCAGCTTAGTAGGGACAACGAACACCGGGGAGCTGTTTTTT; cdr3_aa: CASSLVGTTNTGELFF
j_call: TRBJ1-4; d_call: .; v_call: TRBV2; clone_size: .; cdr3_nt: TGTGCCAGCAGATACACCCTCGGGGCCCTCATTTTT; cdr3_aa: CASRYTLGALIF
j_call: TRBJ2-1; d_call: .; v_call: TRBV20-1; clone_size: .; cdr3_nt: TGCAGTGCTTCCCGAGGGGATGAGCAGTTCTTC; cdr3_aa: CSASRGDEQFF
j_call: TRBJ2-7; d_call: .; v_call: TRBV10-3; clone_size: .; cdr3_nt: TGTGCCATCAGTGAGGCGGGACAAACCTACGAGCAGTACTTC; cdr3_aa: CAISEAGQTYEQYF
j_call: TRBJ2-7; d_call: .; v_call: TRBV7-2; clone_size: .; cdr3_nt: TGTGCCAGCAGCACCACCGGACAGTACTCCTACGAGCAGTACTTC; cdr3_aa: CASSTTGQYSYEQYF
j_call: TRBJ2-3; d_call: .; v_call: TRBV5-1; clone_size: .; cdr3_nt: TGCGCCAGCAGCTCGAATACAGGGCCAGATACGCAGTATTTT; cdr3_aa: CASSSNTGPDTQYF
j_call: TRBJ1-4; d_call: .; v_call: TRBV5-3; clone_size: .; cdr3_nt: TGTGCCAGAAGCCACCTCGGGGGAGGGGAAAAACTGTTTTTT; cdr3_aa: CARSHLGGGEKLFF
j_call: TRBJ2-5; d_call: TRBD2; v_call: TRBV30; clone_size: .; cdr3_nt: TGTGCCTGGAGCCAAGGACTAGCGAAGACCCAAGAGACCCAGTACTTC; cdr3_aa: CAWSQGLAKTQETQYF
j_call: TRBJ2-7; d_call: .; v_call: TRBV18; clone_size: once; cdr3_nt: TGTGCCAGCTCACCTCCAACGGGGCTCTCCGAGCAGTACTTC; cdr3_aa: CASSPPTGLSEQYF
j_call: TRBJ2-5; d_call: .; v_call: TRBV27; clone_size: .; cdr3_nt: TGTGCCAGCAGTGCGCGGGCCGTAGGGGAGACCCAGTACTTC; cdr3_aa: CASSARAVGETQYF
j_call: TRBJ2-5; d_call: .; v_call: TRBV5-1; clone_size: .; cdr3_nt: TGCGCCAGCAGCGTCGGGACTGCAAACCAAGAGACCCAGTACTTC; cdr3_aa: CASSVGTANQETQYF
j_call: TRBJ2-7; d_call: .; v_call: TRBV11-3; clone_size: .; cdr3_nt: TGTGCCAGCAGCTTAGGGGGTAGCTCCTACGAGCAGTACTTC; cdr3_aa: CASSLGGSSYEQYF
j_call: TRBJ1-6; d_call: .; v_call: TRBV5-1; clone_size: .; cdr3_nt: TGCGCCAGCAGCACCACAGGGTACAATTCACCCCTCCACTTT; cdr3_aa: CASSTTGYNSPLHF
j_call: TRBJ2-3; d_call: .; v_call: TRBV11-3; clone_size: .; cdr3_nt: TGTGCCAGCAGCTTAGGGGGTAGCACAGATACGCAGTATTTT; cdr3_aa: CASSLGGSTDTQYF
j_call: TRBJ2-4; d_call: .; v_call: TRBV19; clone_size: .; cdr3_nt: TGTGCCAGTAGTAGCAGGAGTTGGGGAGACATTCAGTACTTC; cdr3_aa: CASSSRSWGDIQYF
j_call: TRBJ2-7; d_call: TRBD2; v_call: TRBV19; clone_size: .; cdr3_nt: TGTGCCAGTAGTATTGCGGGAGCGGGCCAGCAGTACTTC; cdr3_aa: CASSIAGAGQQYF
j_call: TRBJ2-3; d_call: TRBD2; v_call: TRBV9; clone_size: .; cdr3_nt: TGTGCCAGCAGCTGGACTAGCGACCGCACAGATACGCAGTATTTT; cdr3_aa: CASSWTSDRTDTQYF
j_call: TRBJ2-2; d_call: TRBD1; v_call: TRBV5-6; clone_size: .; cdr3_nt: TGTGCCAGCAGCTTCAACAGGGGCACCGGGGAGCTGTTTTTT; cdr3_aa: CASSFNRGTGELFF
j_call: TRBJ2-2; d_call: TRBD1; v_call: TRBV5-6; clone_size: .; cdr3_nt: TGTGCCAGCAGCTTGGAGTCGGGGACAGGGTTTTACACCGGGGAGCTGTTTTTT; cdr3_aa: CASSLESGTGFYTGELFF